The clone carrying this T cell receptor beta chain is a singleton in its sample. Its antigen is undetermined. Measured with immunoSEQ multiplex PCR; TCRdb has only the in-frame clones, and not every one. Here the sample spans almost 200,000 clones, around 80% being singletons. The CDR3 extends over 14 amino acids. V trimming: 1 base; J trimming: 6 bases; junction bases outside the gene matches: 5. The germline CDR1 and CDR2 sequences are LNHDA and SQIVND (reference sequence). The data originate from a study of cytomegalovirus exposure and HLA in healthy donors. Study findings and constraints: Using the classifier, cytomegalovirus status was reportedly diagnosed with high specificity and sensitivity.

The TCR was taken from a woman aged 25 to 39 in good health and CMV-seronegative. The chain couples TRBV19 to TRBJ2-7; 8 bases are a match to TRBD2. The sequencing input was PBMCs. CDR3 in DNA: TGTGCCAGTAGTATAGGGACTAGCTTCCGCGAGCAGTACTTC. It is translated as CASSIGTSFREQYF.